What follows are 13 T cell receptor beta chains derived from one specimen sequenced in a study of response to subunit inactivated influenza vaccine. TCRdb reprocessed the RT-PCR reads with MiXCR, giving one entry per CDR3 protein. The table lists 550,000 to 650,000 distinct CDR3 sequences, approximately 12% of them singletons. Sequenced material: PBMCs from blood, taken on the day of vaccination. The origin of the receptors is a middle-aged man who received an inactivated influenza vaccine.

This clonotype was detected many times. This chain's CDR3 is CSVEDRGFTDTQYF. The CDR3 DNA follows: TGCAGCGTTGAAGACAGGGGCTTCACAGATACGCAGTATTTT. The chain joins TRBV29-1 to TRBJ2-3, with D perhaps matching TRBD1 (6 bases). V lost 0 bases, J lost 2 bases, and 9 bases lay in between. The CDR3 extends over 14 amino acids. The germline V gene has CDR1 SQVTM and CDR2 ANQGSEA.

This clonotype has more than one count but fewer than ten. V and J are TRBV20-1 and TRBJ1-6, with D hard to call. V lost 6 bases, J lost 3 bases, and 12 bases lay in between. Germline-derived CDR1 and CDR2 are DFQATT and SNEGSKA (reference sequence). The CDR3 spans 14 residues. The CDR3 here is CSAPAGFYNSPLHF. CDR3 DNA sequence: TGCAGTGCACCGGCGGGATTCTATAATTCACCCCTCCACTTT.

In this sample, this clonotype turned up a few times. The V call is TRBV6-2 or TRBV6-3, the J call TRBJ2-7; D remains ambiguous. This CDR3 region has 14 residues. Per the germline V gene, CDR1 is MNHEY and CDR2 is SVGEGT. Between the trimmed V and J ends, which lost 4 bases and 9 bases, there was a span of 19 bases. CDR3 region: CASSSPLDRRPQYF. The DNA for the CDR3 is TGTGCCAGCAGTTCCCCTTTGGACCGCCGTCCGCAGTACTTC.

The chain links TRBV4-1 to TRBJ1-2; no definite D call. Germline lookup yields CDR1 MGHRA and CDR2 YSYEKL. V lost 0 bases, J lost 4 bases, and 12 bases lay in between. The CDR3 has 15 residues. DNA for the CDR3: TGCGCCAGCAGCCAAGATCAAGGTGACGTCTATGGCTACACCTTC. Translation: CASSQDQGDVYGYTF.

The V and J genes are TRBV7-9 and TRBJ2-3; no firm D call. Trimming removed 2 bases at V and 6 bases at J, with 9 bases between. Germline values: CDR1 SEHNR, CDR2 FQNEAQ (reference sequence). The CDR3 runs to 13 residues. The CDR3 sequence is CASSLSVRDTQYF. The CDR3 bases are TGTGCCAGCAGCTTAAGCGTCCGGGATACGCAGTATTTT.

This clonotype was observed many times. The chain has TRBV4-1 and TRBJ2-7, with 12 bases that match TRBD2. CDR1 and CDR2 from the germline V gene are MGHRA and YSYEKL. Trimming removed 1 base from V and 3 bases from J; junction bases left unmatched: 7. The CDR3 is 17 residues long. The CDR3 region is CASSQVPWTSGNYEQYF. DNA of the CDR3: TGCGCCAGCAGCCAAGTCCCCTGGACTAGCGGGAACTACGAGCAGTACTTC.

The chain recombines TRBV27 with TRBJ2-7; D possibly corresponds to TRBD1 (6 bases). The germline V gene has CDR1 MNHEY and CDR2 SMNVEV (reference sequence). The CDR3 spans 15 residues. V shed 6 bases and J shed 3 bases, with 18 bases lying between them. The CDR3 spells CASSRGTTPNYEQYF. CDR3 DNA: TGTGCCAGCAGCCGAGGGACAACGCCGAACTACGAGCAGTACTTC.

This clonotype was observed a handful of times. The gene calls are TRBV29-1 and TRBJ2-1; possible D gene TRBD2, 7 bases. CDR3 size: 14 residues. V was trimmed by 6 bases and J by 2 bases, leaving 14 bases between them. Germline V lookup: CDR1 SQVTM, CDR2 ANQGSEA. CDR3 DNA sequence: TGCAGCGTCCGAAGGGGGGGGGCCTACAATGAGCAGTTCTTC. Translation: CSVRRGGAYNEQFF.

This clonotype was seen a handful of times. The chain has TRBV2 and TRBJ2-1; perhaps TRBD2 as D (6 bases). The V gene lost 6 bases and the J gene lost 9 bases, with 12 bases spanning the gap. From germline, CDR1 is SNHLY and CDR2 FYNNEI. This CDR3 is 12 amino acids long. CDR3 sequence (DNA): TGTGCCAGCAGGGCAAACGGGGGTGAGCAGTTCTTC. As protein: CASRANGGEQFF.

This chain joins TRBV10-3 and TRBJ2-1, with 8 bases identical to TRBD2. From germline, CDR1 is ENHRY and CDR2 SYGVKD. Trimming cost V 3 bases and J 5 bases; bases outside gene matches: 6. The CDR3 consists of 15 residues. CDR3 in amino acids: CAISDARGGNNEQFF. The DNA for the CDR3 is TGTGCCATCAGTGATGCCCGGGGGGGCAACAATGAGCAGTTCTTC.

The sample holds a few counts of this clonotype. J is TRBJ2-7 and V is TRBV6-2 or TRBV6-3, with TRBD2 matching 7 bases. The CDR3 consists of 16 residues. With 3 bases clipped from V and 0 bases from J, the junction kept 8 bases outside the gene matches. CDR1 and CDR2 (germline): MNHEY, SVGEGT. The CDR3 DNA sequence: TGTGCCAGCAGTTATGGAGCGGGAACTATCTCCTACGAGCAGTACTTC. Its protein is CASSYGAGTISYEQYF.

This clonotype was seen a handful of times. The chain recombines TRBV7-2 with TRBJ1-3, with 8 bases aligning to TRBD1. The CDR3 has 15 residues. Per the germline V gene, CDR1 is SGHTA and CDR2 is FQGNSA. V shed 5 bases, J shed 1 base, and the junction held 4 bases outside the gene matches. The CDR3: CASSRDRRSGNTIYF. The DNA of the CDR3 is TGTGCCAGCAGCCGGGACAGGCGTTCTGGAAACACCATATATTTT.

This chain connects TRBV5-1 to TRBJ2-3; 8 bases match TRBD1. This CDR3 has 15 amino acids. V shed 4 bases and J 8 bases; nucleotides not matched to a gene: 12. Germline V CDR1 and CDR2: SGHRS, YFSETQ. The CDR3 loop is CASSAGTGIISTQYF. In DNA, the CDR3 is TGCGCCAGCAGCGCGGGGACAGGAATTATTAGTACGCAGTATTTT.